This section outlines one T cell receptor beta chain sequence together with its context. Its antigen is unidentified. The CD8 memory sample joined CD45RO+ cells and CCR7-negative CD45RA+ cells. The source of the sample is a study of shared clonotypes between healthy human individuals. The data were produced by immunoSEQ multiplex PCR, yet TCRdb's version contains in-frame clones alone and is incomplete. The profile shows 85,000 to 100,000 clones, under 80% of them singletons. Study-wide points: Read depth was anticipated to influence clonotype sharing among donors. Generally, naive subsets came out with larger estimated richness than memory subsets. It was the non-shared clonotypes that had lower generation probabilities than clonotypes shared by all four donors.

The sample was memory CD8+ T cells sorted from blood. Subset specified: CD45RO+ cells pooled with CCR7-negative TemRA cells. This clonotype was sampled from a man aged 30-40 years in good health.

The CDR3 spells CASRRGSYNEQFF. Written as DNA, the CDR3 is TGTGCCAGCCGCCGAGGGAGCTACAATGAGCAGTTCTTC. V gene TRBV2 combines with J gene TRBJ2-1; TRBD2 might be the D (5 bases). V was shortened by 8 bases and J by 3 bases, with 11 bases between the two germline ends. This CDR3 comprises 13 residues. Germline-derived CDR1 and CDR2 are SNHLY and FYNNEI.